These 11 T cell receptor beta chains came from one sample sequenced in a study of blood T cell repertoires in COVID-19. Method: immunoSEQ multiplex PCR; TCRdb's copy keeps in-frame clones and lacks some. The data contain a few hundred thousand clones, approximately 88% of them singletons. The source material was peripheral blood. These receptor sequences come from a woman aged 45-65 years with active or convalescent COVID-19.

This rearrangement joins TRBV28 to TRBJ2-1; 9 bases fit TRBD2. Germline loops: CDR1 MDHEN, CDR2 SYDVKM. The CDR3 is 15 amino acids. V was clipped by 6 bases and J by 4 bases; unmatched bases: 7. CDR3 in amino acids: CASSPRLAAYNEQFF. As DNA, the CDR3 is TGTGCCAGCAGCCCTAGACTAGCGGCTTACAATGAGCAGTTCTTC.

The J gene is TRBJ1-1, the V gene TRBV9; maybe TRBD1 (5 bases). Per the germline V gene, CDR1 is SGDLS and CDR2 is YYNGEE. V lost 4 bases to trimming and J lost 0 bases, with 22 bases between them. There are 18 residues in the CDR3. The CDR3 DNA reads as TGTGCCAGCAGCCCCGGTGGGGCGGGGGGAAAAGTGAACACTGAAGCTTTCTTT. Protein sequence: CASSPGGAGGKVNTEAFF. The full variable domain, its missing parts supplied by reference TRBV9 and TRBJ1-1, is DSGVTQTPKHLITATGQRVTLRCSPRSGDLSVYWYQQSLDQGLQFLIQYYNGEERAKGNILERFSAQQFPDLHSELNLSSLELGDSALYFCASSPGGAGGKVNTEAFFGQGTRLTVV.

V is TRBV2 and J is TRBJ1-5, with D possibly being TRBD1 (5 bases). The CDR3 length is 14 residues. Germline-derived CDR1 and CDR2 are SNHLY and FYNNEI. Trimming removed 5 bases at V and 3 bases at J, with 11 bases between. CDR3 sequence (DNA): TGTGCCAGCAGTACCGACAGCTACAATCAGCCCCAGCATTTT. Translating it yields CASSTDSYNQPQHF. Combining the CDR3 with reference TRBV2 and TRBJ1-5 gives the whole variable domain EPEVTQTPSHQVTQMGQEVILRCVPISNHLYFYWYRQILGQKVEFLVSFYNNEISEKSEIFDDQFSVERPDGSNFTLKIRSTKLEDSAMYFCASSTDSYNQPQHFGDGTRLSIL.

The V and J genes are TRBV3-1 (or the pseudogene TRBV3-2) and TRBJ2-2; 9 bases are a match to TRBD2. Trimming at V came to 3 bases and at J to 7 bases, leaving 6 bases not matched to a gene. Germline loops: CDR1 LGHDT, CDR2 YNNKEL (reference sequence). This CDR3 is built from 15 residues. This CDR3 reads CASSHRTSVIGELFF. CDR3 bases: TGTGCCAGCAGCCATCGGACTAGCGTCATCGGGGAGCTGTTTTTT.

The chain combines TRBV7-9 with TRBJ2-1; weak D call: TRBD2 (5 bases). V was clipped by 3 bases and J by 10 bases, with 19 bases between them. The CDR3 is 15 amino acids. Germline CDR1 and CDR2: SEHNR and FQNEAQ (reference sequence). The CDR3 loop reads CASSLADLAYWEQFF. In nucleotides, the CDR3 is TGTGCCAGCAGCTTGGCGGACCTAGCCTATTGGGAGCAGTTCTTC.

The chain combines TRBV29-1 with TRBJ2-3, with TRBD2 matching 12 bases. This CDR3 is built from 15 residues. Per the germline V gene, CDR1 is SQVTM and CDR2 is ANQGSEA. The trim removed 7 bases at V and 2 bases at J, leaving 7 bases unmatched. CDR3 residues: CSAWTSGVPTDTQYF. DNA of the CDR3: TGCAGCGCCTGGACTAGCGGGGTTCCCACAGATACGCAGTATTTT.

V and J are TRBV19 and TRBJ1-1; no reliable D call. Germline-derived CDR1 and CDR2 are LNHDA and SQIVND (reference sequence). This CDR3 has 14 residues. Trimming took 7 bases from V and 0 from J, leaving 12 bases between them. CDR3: CASMAYGLNTEAFF. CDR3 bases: TGTGCCAGTATGGCCTACGGGTTGAACACTGAAGCTTTCTTT.

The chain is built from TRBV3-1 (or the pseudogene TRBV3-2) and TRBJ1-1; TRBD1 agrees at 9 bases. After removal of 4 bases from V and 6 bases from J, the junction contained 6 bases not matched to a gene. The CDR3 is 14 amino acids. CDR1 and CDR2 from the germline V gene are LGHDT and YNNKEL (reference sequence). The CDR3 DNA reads TGTGCCAGCAGCCGGGACAGGGTAGGGGCTGAAGCTTTCTTT. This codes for CASSRDRVGAEAFF.

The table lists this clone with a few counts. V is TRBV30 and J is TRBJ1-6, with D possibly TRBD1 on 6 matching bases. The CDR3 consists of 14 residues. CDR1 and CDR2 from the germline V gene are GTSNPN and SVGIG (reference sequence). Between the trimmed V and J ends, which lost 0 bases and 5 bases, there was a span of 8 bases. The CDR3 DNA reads TGTGCCTGGAGTGTGGACAGACATAATTCACCCCTCCACTTT. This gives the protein CAWSVDRHNSPLHF.

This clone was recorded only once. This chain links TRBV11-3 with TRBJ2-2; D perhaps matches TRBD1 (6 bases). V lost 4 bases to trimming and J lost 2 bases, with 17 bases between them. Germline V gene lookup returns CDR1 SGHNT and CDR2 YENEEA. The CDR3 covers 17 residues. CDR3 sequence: CASSSRRLDSNTGELFF. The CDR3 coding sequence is TGTGCCAGCAGCTCCCGTCGCCTGGACAGTAACACCGGGGAGCTGTTTTTT.

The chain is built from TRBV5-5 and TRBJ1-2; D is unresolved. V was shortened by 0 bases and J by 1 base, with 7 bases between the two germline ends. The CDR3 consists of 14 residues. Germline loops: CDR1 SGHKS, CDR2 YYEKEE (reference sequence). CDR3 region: CASSLASLNYGYTF. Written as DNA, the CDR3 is TGTGCCAGCAGCTTGGCCTCACTTAACTATGGCTACACCTTC.